One sample yielded the 26 T cell receptor beta chains listed below, sequenced in a study of blood T cell repertoires in COVID-19 (dated by TCRdb to about 2020). Library generation was performed with the immunoSEQ multiplex PCR assay. TCRdb provides this immuneACCESS table in a form limited to in-frame rearrangements. Some clones are lacking; in checked studies, under half of them reflect an unresolved V gene, and why the rest are absent is not known. The sample table shows some 150,000 clones, and 70% to 90% are seen once. The ten largest make up 11% of the sample. The source material was peripheral blood. These receptors were obtained from a woman of 80 years or more with acute or convalescent COVID-19.

The V and J genes are TRBV4-2 and TRBJ2-1, with 13 bases lining up with TRBD2. Per the germline V gene, CDR1 is LGHNA and CDR2 is YNFKEQ. This CDR3 is 20 amino acids long. After removal of 0 bases from V and 6 bases from J, the junction contained 14 bases not matched to a gene. CDR3 bases: TGTGCCAGCAGCCAAGACCTCACATCCACTAGCGGGGGGGCCCCCAATGAGCAGTTCTTC. Translating gives CASSQDLTSTSGGAPNEQFF.

The J gene is TRBJ1-3, the V gene TRBV7-8; 9 bases are shared with TRBD1. Germline lookup yields CDR1 SGHVS and CDR2 FQNEAQ. J was trimmed by 6 bases and V by 5 bases; bases with no gene match: 11. The CDR3 is made up of 16 amino acids. CDR3 DNA: TGTGCCAGCAGCAAGTCGCTGGGACAGGGCGAAAACACCATATATTTT. As protein: CASSKSLGQGENTIYF.

This chain links TRBV7-3 with TRBJ2-7, with a possible D match to TRBD1 (6 bases). Trimming left V 5 bases short and J 4 bases short, with 12 bases between. The germline V gene has CDR1 SGHTA and CDR2 FQGTGA. The length of the CDR3 is 13 residues. As DNA, the CDR3 is TGTGCCAGCAGCAGAGTCAGGGGATACGAGCAGTACTTC. Protein: CASSRVRGYEQYF.

This chain links TRBV7-9 with TRBJ1-4; TRBD1 matches at 8 bases. There are 14 residues in the CDR3. V lost 2 bases and J lost 8; bases outside the gene matches: 4. Germline CDR1 SEHNR, CDR2 FQNEAQ (reference sequence). Written as DNA, the CDR3 is TGTGCCAGCAGCTTACAGGGGGCTCGGGAAAAACTGTTTTTT. The encoded protein is CASSLQGAREKLFF.

The chain has TRBV20-1 and TRBJ2-3; D unresolved. This CDR3 has 13 residues. Germline lookup yields CDR1 DFQATT and CDR2 SNEGSKA (reference sequence). V was cut by 3 bases and J by 3 bases, with 10 bases left in between. The DNA for the CDR3 is TGCAGTGCTAGTTTGAGTGTAACAGATACGCAGTATTTT. Residues: CSASLSVTDTQYF.

The chain employs TRBV10-3 and TRBJ2-1, with TRBD1 as a possible D gene (5 bases). Germline assignment: CDR1 ENHRY and CDR2 SYGVKD. V lost 4 bases and J lost 0, with 19 bases in between. The CDR3 extends over 18 amino acids. The CDR3 DNA is TGTGCCATCAGTGTCCCCCTGGGCAGGGAAGGCTCCTACAATGAGCAGTTCTTC. Translation: CAISVPLGREGSYNEQFF.

The J gene is TRBJ1-5, the V gene TRBV18, with 10 bases identical to TRBD1. J lost 2 bases, V lost 2 bases, and 0 bases had no gene match. The CDR3 runs 15 residues. Germline lookup yields CDR1 KGHSH and CDR2 LQKENI. The CDR3 region is CASSPGQGGNQPQHF. In DNA form, the CDR3 reads TGTGCCAGCTCACCAGGACAGGGGGGCAATCAGCCCCAGCATTTT. The full variable domain, its missing parts supplied by reference TRBV18 and TRBJ1-5, is NAGVMQNPRHLVRRRGQEARLRCSPMKGHSHVYWYRQLPEEGLKFMVYLQKENIIDESGMPKERFSAEFPKEGPSILRIQQVVRGDSAAYFCASSPGQGGNQPQHFGDGTRLSIL.

The CDR3 DNA is TGTGCCAGCAGCAAATACAGGGGTTCCGGGGAGCTGTTTTTT. The encoded protein is CASSKYRGSGELFF. The genes are TRBV5-5 and TRBJ2-2, with 7 positions matching TRBD1. Germline lookup yields CDR1 SGHKS and CDR2 YYEKEE (reference sequence). This CDR3 is built from 14 residues. The junction had 6 bases not matched to a gene; V was cut back by 4 bases and J by 6 bases.

The chain combines TRBV21-1 with TRBJ1-5; TRBD1 is taken as the D call from the table, unchecked against the DNA. TRBV21-1 is designated a pseudogene. The CDR3 runs 13 residues. The CDR3 loop reads CASSNRDNQPQHF. CDR3 in DNA: TGTGCCAGCAGCAACAGGGACAATCAGCCCCAGCATTTT.

V is TRBV13 and J is TRBJ1-6; perhaps TRBD1 as D (6 bases). Germline CDR1 and CDR2: PRHDT and FYEKMQ (reference sequence). This CDR3 has 14 residues. V was shortened by 0 bases and J by 10 bases, with 10 bases between the two germline ends. As DNA, the CDR3 is TGTGCCAGCAGCTTAGGGGGGGCCTGGTCACCCCTCCACTTT. Translation gives CASSLGGAWSPLHF.

The chain joins TRBV2 to TRBJ2-1; TRBD1 agrees at 9 bases. The J segment lost 2 bases and the V segment lost 3 bases, leaving 2 bases of the junction unmatched. There are 15 residues in the CDR3. Germline V gene lookup returns CDR1 SNHLY and CDR2 FYNNEI. The CDR3 reads CASSEGTGPYNEQFF. CDR3 coding DNA: TGTGCCAGCAGTGAGGGGACAGGGCCCTACAATGAGCAGTTCTTC.

This clone was found once. This chain links TRBV3-1 (or the pseudogene TRBV3-2) with TRBJ2-1; unclear D gene. Deletions cut 4 bases from V and 0 bases from J, with 7 bases between. Germline lookup yields CDR1 LGHDT and CDR2 YNNKEL (reference sequence). CDR3 length equals 14 residues. The DNA for the CDR3 is TGTGCCAGCAGCCCACAGATCTCCTACAATGAGCAGTTCTTC. It yields the protein CASSPQISYNEQFF.

The CDR3 loop reads CARLDRGTGGANVLTF. The CDR3 nucleotides are TGTGCCAGGCTTGACAGGGGGACCGGTGGGGCCAACGTCCTGACTTTC. The chain combines TRBV2 with TRBJ2-6; 9 nucleotides line up with TRBD1. V lost 9 bases, J lost 3 bases, and 9 bases stayed unmatched. The CDR3 has 16 residues. Germline loops: CDR1 SNHLY, CDR2 FYNNEI.

The chain is built from TRBV3-1 (or the pseudogene TRBV3-2) and TRBJ2-1, with 8 bases identical to TRBD2. CDR3 length equals 14 residues. The germline V gene encodes CDR1 LGHDT and CDR2 YNNKEL (reference sequence). V shed 4 bases, J shed 4 bases, and the junction held 3 bases outside the gene matches. The CDR3 DNA sequence: TGTGCCAGCAGCCTCGGACTAGCTTACAATGAGCAGTTCTTC. This sequence encodes CASSLGLAYNEQFF.

The V gene is TRBV18, the J gene TRBJ2-7; unclear D gene. The CDR3 is made up of 13 amino acids. Germline CDR1 reads KGHSH; CDR2 reads LQKENI. The germline V and J ends were trimmed by 2 bases and 6 bases, with 11 bases remaining between them. CDR3 nucleotides: TGTGCCAGCTCACCAAACAATCTAGGCGAGCAGTACTTC. Protein: CASSPNNLGEQYF. Filled out from reference TRBV18 and TRBJ2-7, the complete variable domain reads NAGVMQNPRHLVRRRGQEARLRCSPMKGHSHVYWYRQLPEEGLKFMVYLQKENIIDESGMPKERFSAEFPKEGPSILRIQQVVRGDSAAYFCASSPNNLGEQYFGPGTRLTVT.

CDR3 sequence reads: CASSDPGGANYGYTF. In DNA, the CDR3 is TGCGCCAGCAGCGACCCAGGGGGAGCTAACTATGGCTACACCTTC. The chain joins TRBV4-1 to TRBJ1-2; 7 nucleotides line up with TRBD1. The CDR3 is 15 residues long. CDR1 is MGHRA and CDR2 is YSYEKL in the germline V gene. V was pared by 5 bases and J by 0 bases, with 6 bases of the junction left unmatched.

This rearrangement joins TRBV5-1 to TRBJ1-6; 7 nucleotides agree with TRBD1. The length of the CDR3 is 17 residues. Germline V gene sequence: CDR1 SGHRS, CDR2 YFSETQ. The J segment lost 7 bases and the V segment lost 2 bases, leaving 12 bases of the junction unmatched. Here the CDR3 reads CASSFGTGDPGNSPLHF. The CDR3 bases are TGCGCCAGCAGCTTCGGAACAGGGGACCCGGGAAATTCACCCCTCCACTTT.

The rearrangement joins TRBV5-1 to TRBJ1-2; TRBD1 agrees at 9 bases. V shed 0 bases and J 4 bases; nucleotides not matched to a gene: 7. Germline V gives CDR1 SGHRS, CDR2 YFSETQ. The length of the CDR3 is 16 residues. The CDR3 DNA reads TGCGCCAGCAGCTTGGAGGCACAGGGGGCCGTCTATGGCTACACCTTC. Translating gives CASSLEAQGAVYGYTF.

The gene calls are TRBV5-1 and TRBJ2-1; D uncertain. Trimming removed 0 bases at V and 6 bases at J, with 19 bases between. CDR1 and CDR2 from the germline V gene are SGHRS and YFSETQ. CDR3 length equals 17 residues. The CDR3, as DNA: TGCGCCAGCAGCTTGGCCTATGCCTCCAGCAGGATCAATGAGCAGTTCTTC. Residues: CASSLAYASSRINEQFF. Looking up the rest from reference TRBV5-1 and TRBJ2-1 gives the full variable domain: KAGVTQTPRYLIKTRGQQVTLSCSPISGHRSVSWYQQTPGQGLQFLFEYFSETQRNKGNFPGRFSGRQFSNSRSEMNVSTLELGDSALYLCASSLAYASSRINEQFFGPGTRLTVL.

This clone was seen a few times. This chain uses TRBV7-2 with TRBJ2-2; 8 bases align to TRBD2. There are 15 residues in the CDR3. Germline-derived CDR1 and CDR2 are SGHTA and FQGNSA. The trim removed 3 bases at V and 6 bases at J, leaving 6 bases unmatched. CDR3 in amino acids: CASSLGGGRSGELFF. CDR3 coding DNA: TGTGCCAGCAGCTTGGGCGGGGGGCGATCCGGGGAGCTGTTTTTT. Full variable domain (remainder filled in from reference TRBV7-2 and TRBJ2-2): GAGVSQSPSNKVTEKGKDVELRCDPISGHTALYWYRQSLGQGLEFLIYFQGNSAPDKSGLPSDRFSAERTGGSVSTLTIQRTQQEDSAVYLCASSLGGGRSGELFFGEGSRLTVL.

The chain uses TRBV5-1 and TRBJ2-7; D perhaps matches TRBD1 (5 bases). The CDR3 covers 15 residues. V was pared by 1 base and J by 3 bases, with 14 bases between. CDR1 and CDR2 (germline): SGHRS, YFSETQ. CDR3 in DNA: TGCGCCAGCAGCTTGAGGGGTTCCACCGACTACGAGCAGTACTTC. It encodes CASSLRGSTDYEQYF. Combining the CDR3 with reference TRBV5-1 and TRBJ2-7 gives the whole variable domain KAGVTQTPRYLIKTRGQQVTLSCSPISGHRSVSWYQQTPGQGLQFLFEYFSETQRNKGNFPGRFSGRQFSNSRSEMNVSTLELGDSALYLCASSLRGSTDYEQYFGPGTRLTVT.

Points on this clone: This sample includes further DNA sequences coding for the same CDR3. The genes are TRBV30 and TRBJ1-6; possible D gene TRBD1, 6 bases. Germline loops: CDR1 GTSNPN, CDR2 SVGIG (reference sequence). Trimming left V 0 bases short and J 7 bases short, with 7 bases between. The length of the CDR3 is 13 residues. CDR3 protein: CAWSVQGNSPLHF. The CDR3 bases are TGTGCCTGGAGTGTGCAGGGGAATTCACCCCTCCACTTT.

This clone was seen only once. The chain recombines TRBV7-3 with TRBJ2-1, with TRBD2 matching over 11 bases. The germline V gene has CDR1 SGHTA and CDR2 FQGTGA. The CDR3 extends over 15 amino acids. V shed 5 bases and J 8 bases; nucleotides not matched to a gene: 8. Written as DNA, the CDR3 is TGTGCCAGCAGCCCCCGACTAGCGGGGAGAGATGAGCAGTTCTTC. It specifies CASSPRLAGRDEQFF.

The V and J genes are TRBV5-4 and TRBJ2-1, with 9 bases matching TRBD2. This CDR3 region has 15 residues. The V segment lost 3 bases and the J segment 7 bases; nucleotides outside the gene matches: 8. Germline V gene sequence: CDR1 SGHNT, CDR2 YYREEE (reference sequence). This CDR3 reads CASSSGGGARNEQFF. As DNA, the CDR3 is TGTGCCAGCAGCTCGGGCGGGGGGGCCCGGAATGAGCAGTTCTTC.

This chain joins TRBV4-1 and TRBJ2-5, with 8 bases aligning to TRBD2. Germline values: CDR1 MGHRA, CDR2 YSYEKL. CDR3 size: 16 residues. Trimming removed 3 bases from V and 4 bases from J; junction bases left unmatched: 10. The CDR3 nucleotides read TGCGCCAGCAGCCAGGTGATCTCCAGCGGGGGAGAGACCCAGTACTTC. Translated, it gives CASSQVISSGGETQYF.

Remarks on this clone: At the DNA level, this CDR3 is encoded by other sequences in the same sample as well. The V gene is TRBV5-1, the J gene TRBJ1-3; a possible D gene is TRBD1 (5 bases). Per the germline V gene, CDR1 is SGHRS and CDR2 is YFSETQ. The V gene lost 0 bases and the J gene lost 3 bases, with 7 bases spanning the gap. The CDR3 spans 14 residues. DNA of the CDR3: TGCGCCAGCAGCTTGGCAGGGTATGGAAACACCATATATTTT. It translates to CASSLAGYGNTIYF.